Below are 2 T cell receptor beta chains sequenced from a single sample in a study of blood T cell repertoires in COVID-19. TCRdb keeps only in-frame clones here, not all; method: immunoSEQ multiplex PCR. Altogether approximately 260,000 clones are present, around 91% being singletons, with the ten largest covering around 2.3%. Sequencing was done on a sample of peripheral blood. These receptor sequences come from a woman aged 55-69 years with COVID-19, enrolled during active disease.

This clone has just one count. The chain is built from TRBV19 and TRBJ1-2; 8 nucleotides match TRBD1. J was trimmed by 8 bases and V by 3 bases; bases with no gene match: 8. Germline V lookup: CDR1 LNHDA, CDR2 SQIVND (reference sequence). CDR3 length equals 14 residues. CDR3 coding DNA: TGTGCCAGTAGTATTTGGGCAGGGGGCGCCGGCTACACCTTC. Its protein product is CASSIWAGGAGYTF.

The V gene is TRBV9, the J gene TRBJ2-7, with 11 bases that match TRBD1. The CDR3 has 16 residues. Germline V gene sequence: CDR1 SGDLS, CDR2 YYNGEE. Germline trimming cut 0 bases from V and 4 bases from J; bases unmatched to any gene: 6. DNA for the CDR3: TGTGCCAGCAGCGTAGGAGGACAGGGGGCGATTTACGAGCAGTACTTC. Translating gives CASSVGGQGAIYEQYF.